This entry lists 12 T cell receptor beta chains sequenced from one sample in a study of T cell responses to AZD1222 COVID-19 vaccine (dated by TCRdb to 2020 to 2023). In the paper's terms, the time point label means: about 28 days (+/-7) after the second vaccine dose. The method was the immunoSEQ multiplex PCR assay. TCRdb carries this immuneACCESS record with in-frame sequences only. Its versions omit some clonotypes, under half of them owing to an unresolved V gene in the studies checked, with the rest unexplained. Across this sample there are 150,000 to 250,000 clones, with about nine tenths seen only once. The top ten hold approximately 3.7% of the sample. The material was peripheral blood, obtained 28 days after the second AZD1222 dose. All receptors derive from an adult who received the AZD1222 COVID-19 vaccine.

V gene TRBV5-8 combines with J gene TRBJ2-3, with D perhaps matching TRBD1 or TRBD2 (5 bases each). V was clipped by 0 bases and J by 2 bases, with 10 bases between them. The CDR3 has 15 amino acids. CDR1 and CDR2 (germline): SGHTS, YDEGEE. The DNA of the CDR3 is TGTGCCAGCAGCTTGGCAGGGAGACACACAGATACGCAGTATTTT. Protein sequence: CASSLAGRHTDTQYF.

The chain recombines TRBV28 with TRBJ2-7, with D perhaps TRBD1 (6 bases). The CDR3 has 14 residues. Deletions cut 6 bases from V and 1 base from J, with 13 bases between. Germline assignment: CDR1 MDHEN and CDR2 SYDVKM. CDR3 DNA: TGTGCCAGCAGGGGACCAGGGGTATCCTACGAGCAGTACTTC. It encodes CASRGPGVSYEQYF.

The V and J genes are TRBV7-6 and TRBJ2-7, with 8 bases lining up with TRBD2. J lost 0 bases, V lost 5 bases, and 3 bases had no gene match. Germline V gives CDR1 SGHVS, CDR2 FNYEAQ. The CDR3 sequence is 14 residues long. Written as DNA, the CDR3 is TGTGCCAGCAGCCGGGAGGGCCGCTCCTACGAGCAGTACTTC. Its protein product is CASSREGRSYEQYF.

The chain employs TRBV7-7 and TRBJ2-3, with 9 bases lining up with TRBD2. The germline V gene has CDR1 SSHAT and CDR2 FNYEAQ (reference sequence). The CDR3 extends over 17 amino acids. CDR3 residues: CAWRIGEAGGTFNTQYF. The CDR3 DNA is TGTGCATGGAGGATTGGGGAGGCGGGAGGGACCTTTAATACGCAGTATTTT.

The chain couples TRBV4-1 to TRBJ1-2; TRBD1 might be the D (5 bases). The CDR3 covers 14 residues. Germline V lookup: CDR1 MGHRA, CDR2 YSYEKL. Between the trimmed V and J ends, which lost 3 bases and 4 bases, there was a span of 12 bases. The DNA for the CDR3 is TGCGCCAGCAGCCACCCAGGGTTGGCCTATGGCTACACCTTC. As protein: CASSHPGLAYGYTF.

This rearrangement joins TRBV7-9 to TRBJ1-2; D gene uncertain. The V gene lost 8 bases and the J gene lost 2 bases, with 9 bases spanning the gap. Germline loops: CDR1 SEHNR, CDR2 FQNEAQ (reference sequence). The CDR3 totals 12 residues. The chain's CDR3 is CASSGVNYGYTF. In nucleotides, the CDR3 is TGTGCCAGCTCCGGAGTCAACTATGGCTACACCTTC.

The chain carries TRBV7-9 and TRBJ2-2, with 7 bases aligning to TRBD2. From germline, CDR1 is SEHNR and CDR2 FQNEAQ (reference sequence). Trimming took 5 bases from V and 2 from J; bases not matched to a gene: 14. The CDR3 is 18 residues long. CDR3 bases: TGTGCCAGCAGCCCGAGACTAGCAAGGACCGGAAACACCGGGGAGCTGTTTTTT. This sequence encodes CASSPRLARTGNTGELFF.

J is TRBJ2-7 and V is TRBV19; D is ambiguous. The CDR3 consists of 13 residues. V lost 5 bases to trimming and J lost 2 bases, with 10 bases between them. Germline V gene lookup returns CDR1 LNHDA and CDR2 SQIVND (reference sequence). DNA for the CDR3: TGTGCCAGTAGTCCGGCAGAGACCTACGAGCAGTACTTC. This encodes CASSPAETYEQYF. Based on the CDR3 plus reference TRBV19 and TRBJ2-7, the full variable domain is DGGITQSPKYLFRKEGQNVTLSCEQNLNHDAMYWYRQDPGQGLRLIYYSQIVNDFQKGDIAEGYSVSREKKESFPLTVTSAQKNPTAFYLCASSPAETYEQYFGPGTRLTVT.

This chain joins TRBV29-1 and TRBJ1-2; D perhaps matches TRBD1 (6 bases). CDR3 length: 11 amino acids. Germline V gene lookup returns CDR1 SQVTM and CDR2 ANQGSEA. Deletions cut 7 bases from V and 3 bases from J, with 9 bases between. The CDR3: CSAGGYYGYTF. CDR3 DNA sequence: TGCAGCGCTGGGGGCTACTATGGCTACACCTTC.

V and J are TRBV12-3 or TRBV12-4 and TRBJ1-5, with D unclear. The V end lost 3 bases, the J end lost 3 bases, and 3 bases lay between the germline ends. The CDR3 has 12 amino acids. The DNA for the CDR3 is TGTGCCAGCAGTTTCATCAATCAGCCCCAGCATTTT. It encodes CASSFINQPQHF.

This clone was seen a single time. The chain combines TRBV3-1 (or the pseudogene TRBV3-2) with TRBJ2-7; D perhaps matches TRBD2 (6 bases). CDR3 size: 15 residues. Germline-derived CDR1 and CDR2 are LGHDT and YNNKEL (reference sequence). V shed 10 bases and J shed 0 bases, with 19 bases lying between them. The CDR3 region has the DNA TGTGCCACTTCCCCTGGGGGGAGCAGCTCCTACGAGCAGTACTTC. It is translated as CATSPGGSSSYEQYF.

The chain recombines TRBV18 with TRBJ2-1; TRBD2 is a possible D gene (6 bases). V lost 5 bases, J lost 4 bases, and 18 bases lay in between. Germline V gene data show CDR1 as KGHSH and CDR2 as LQKENI. The CDR3 runs to 16 residues. The CDR3 spells CASSSLGGITYNEQFF. DNA for the CDR3: TGTGCCAGCTCATCACTGGGCGGGATAACTTACAATGAGCAGTTCTTC.